The rows below give T cell receptor beta chains drawn from one sample of a study of T cell repertoires in cytomegalovirus infection. One entry per CDR3 protein results from TCRdb running MiXCR on the reads. The profile shows 900,000 to 950,000 distinct CDR3 sequences, approximately 31% of them singletons. No antigen is known for these receptors. Sequencing used cultured CD8+ T cells from PBMCs, obtained from culture after CMV antigen stimulation. The receptors stem from a human donor in good health (CMV status not recorded). Some clones in this sample may be carry-over from other donors' samples. Each CDR3 is given with its conserved first and last residue. A D gene is named only where the DNA matches it firmly. Clone size is shown for a subset of rows, as once, few, many or a class of expanded clone.

size	D	J	V	DNA	CDR3
.	.	TRBJ2-1	TRBV5-4	TGTGCCAGCTGGAGCTACAATGAGCAGTTCTTC	CASWSYNEQFF
.	TRBD2	TRBJ2-1	TRBV5-8	TGTGCCAGCAGCTTTAGACTAGCGGGGGGTCCGGTCTCCTACAATGAGCAGTTCTTC	CASSFRLAGGPVSYNEQFF
many	TRBD1	TRBJ1-1	TRBV7-2	TGTGCCAGCAGCTTAGCGGACAGGGTATCGCTTCGGGACCGGATGAACACTGAAGCTTTCTTT	CASSLADRVSLRDRMNTEAFF
few	TRBD1	TRBJ1-2	TRBV6-1	TGTGCCAGCAGCCCCTTTGGGGCCGGGACAGACTATGGCTACACCTTC	CASSPFGAGTDYGYTF
many	.	TRBJ2-1	TRBV7-6	TGTGCCAGCAGCTTGGTCGGCGGGCCAAGCTCCTACAATGAGCAGTTCTTC	CASSLVGGPSSYNEQFF
.	TRBD1	TRBJ1-6	TRBV6-5	TGTGCCAGCAGTTCGGATTTCAGGGGGTTCTTATCACCCCTCCACTTT	CASSSDFRGFLSPLHF
few	TRBD1	TRBJ2-3	TRBV29-1	TGCAGCGTTGGGACAGGGTCTGTAGATACGCAGTATTTT	CSVGTGSVDTQYF
.	TRBD1	TRBJ2-2	TRBV6-1	TGTGCCAGCAGTGAAGTGTGGCAGGGGGCCGGCGGGGAGCTGTTTTTT	CASSEVWQGAGGELFF
few	.	TRBJ2-3	TRBV4-2	TGTGCCAGCAGCCAGCAGGCCGGAAACACCGGCCAGTCTATAGACACAGATACGCAGTATTTT	CASSQQAGNTGQSIDTDTQYF
.	TRBD1	TRBJ1-2	TRBV19	TGTGCCAGTAGTATCCCGGACAGGCGAAGAGGCTACACCTTC	CASSIPDRRRGYTF
few	TRBD2	TRBJ2-2	TRBV4-3	TGCGCCAGCAGCCAATTTCCTAGCGGGGGGAACACCGGGGAGCTGTTTTTT	CASSQFPSGGNTGELFF
.	.	TRBJ2-2	TRBV4-1	TGCGCCAGCAGCCAAGATGGGACGAACACCGGGGAGCTGTTTTTT	CASSQDGTNTGELFF
few	TRBD1	TRBJ2-1	TRBV4-1	TGCGCCAGCAGCCAGGAGGGTGGGGACAGGGGGCGCGGTGAGCAGTTCTTC	CASSQEGGDRGRGEQFF
.	TRBD1	TRBJ1-5	TRBV19	TGTGCCAGTAGTATCGGAGACAGGGGGCTGGAGAGGCAGCCCCAGCATTTT	CASSIGDRGLERQPQHF
few	.	TRBJ1-1	TRBV7-6	TGTGCCAGCAGCTTAACCGGACCCCAGTTGAACACTGAAGCTTTCTTT	CASSLTGPQLNTEAFF
many	.	TRBJ1-6	TRBV7-2	TGTGCCAGCAGCTTTAGAGACAGGAATCTACCGGCTTATAATTCACCCCTCCACTTT	CASSFRDRNLPAYNSPLHF
.	.	TRBJ2-5	TRBV14	TGTGCCAACAGCCAAGTCGGCGGGATACAAGAGACCCAGTACTTC	CANSQVGGIQETQYF
.	TRBD1	TRBJ2-7	TRBV7-9	TGTGCCAGCAGCACCTCGACAGGGAGCACCTACGAGCAGTACTTC	CASSTSTGSTYEQYF
.	.	TRBJ2-1	TRBV19	TGTGCCAGTAGTATAACGGGCAGAAACTCCTACAATGAGCAGTTCTTC	CASSITGRNSYNEQFF
few	TRBD1	TRBJ1-1	TRBV28	TGTGCCGCCGCAGGGGGCGGGTTTGTGAACACTGAAGCTTTCTTT	CAAAGGGFVNTEAFF
few	.	TRBJ1-2	TRBV7-3	TGTGCCAGCAGCCAACCGAGGGGGTGGTCTAACTATGGCTACACCTTC	CASSQPRGWSNYGYTF
.	.	TRBJ1-1	TRBV6-2/TRBV6-3	TGTGCCAGCAGTAAAAGGGGATATGGGACTGAAGCTTTCTTT	CASSKRGYGTEAFF
.	.	TRBJ1-5	TRBV20-1	TGCAGTGCTAGTTCTTGGGACAGCAATCAGCCCCAGCATTTT	CSASSWDSNQPQHF
.	.	TRBJ1-1	TRBV5-4	TGTGCCAGCAGCGACCCGACCCTGACCTTTGGAAGGGCTTTCTTT	CASSDPTLTFGRAFF
.	.	TRBJ1-5	TRBV29-1	TGCAGCGCCCGCGGTGGGGTAGGTGGCAATCAGCCCCAGCATTTT	CSARGGVGGNQPQHF
.	.	TRBJ1-1	TRBV12-3/TRBV12-4	TGTGCCAGCAGTTCTGTACTTGGGACATCCCTAGGGGCTTTCTTT	CASSSVLGTSLGAFF
few	.	TRBJ2-7	TRBV29-1	TGCAGCGTTGAGATGGAGACAACAAGCTCCTACGAGCAGTACTTC	CSVEMETTSSYEQYF
.	TRBD2	TRBJ2-2	TRBV6-5	TGTGCCACCCGGAGCGGGGGGTGGGTAACCGGGGAGCTGTTTTTT	CATRSGGWVTGELFF
few	TRBD1	TRBJ2-1	TRBV7-9	TGTGCCAGCAGCTCTAGGACAGGGAATCCCTACAATGAGCAGTTCTTC	CASSSRTGNPYNEQFF
.	.	TRBJ2-2	TRBV9	TGTGCCAGCAGCGTAAGGACCGGGGAGCTGTTTTTT	CASSVRTGELFF
.	.	TRBJ2-1	TRBV7-3	TGTGCCAGCAGCGTAAGGTCTAAGGACAATGAGCAGTTCTTC	CASSVRSKDNEQFF
.	TRBD2	TRBJ2-5	TRBV9	TGTGCCAGCAGCCTATGGAGCGGGGGCCGAGGGACCCAGTACTTC	CASSLWSGGRGTQYF
.	.	TRBJ1-5	TRBV7-8	TGTGCCAGCAGCCCACGATCGAGCAATCAGCCCCAGCATTTT	CASSPRSSNQPQHF
.	.	TRBJ1-6	TRBV6-5	TGTGCCAGCAGTTACGAGCCAGGGGAAGATTCACCCCTCCACTTT	CASSYEPGEDSPLHF
many	.	TRBJ2-1	TRBV7-9	TGTGCCAGCAGCCCGACGAGCCCTGGAAAGGGTGAGCAGTTCTTC	CASSPTSPGKGEQFF
few	.	TRBJ1-1	TRBV6-1	TGTGCCAGCAGTCTAGGGATGCACGCTGAAGCTTTCTTT	CASSLGMHAEAFF
many	TRBD2	TRBJ2-5	TRBV7-2	TGTGCCAGCACGCGGTTGACTAGCGGGGAGCAAGAGACCCAGTACTTC	CASTRLTSGEQETQYF
.	TRBD1	TRBJ1-2	TRBV7-9	TGTGCCAGCAGACTGGACAGGGATGACTATGGCTACACCTTC	CASRLDRDDYGYTF
.	TRBD1	TRBJ2-2	TRBV27	TGTGCCAGCCAACCGGGACAGGGGACCGGGGAGCTGTTTTTT	CASQPGQGTGELFF
.	.	TRBJ2-1	TRBV27	TGTGCCAGCAGTTTTGTAAGCAGCCCGACTTCTAATGAGCAGTTCTTC	CASSFVSSPTSNEQFF
few	.	TRBJ2-3	TRBV7-9	TGTGCCAGCAGGGTCGGGGGTGCTAGCACAGATACGCAGTATTTT	CASRVGGASTDTQYF
.	TRBD1	TRBJ1-5	TRBV7-6	TGTGCCAGCAGCCTTGACAGGGGTCGGGGCAATCAGCCCCAGCATTTT	CASSLDRGRGNQPQHF
.	.	TRBJ1-1	TRBV20-1	TGCAGTGCTAGAGCACCGGGTAGGAGGTGGACTGAAGCTTTCTTT	CSARAPGRRWTEAFF
.	.	TRBJ1-2	TRBV18	TGTGCCAGCTCACCACCGATACGGACGAACTATGGCTACACCTTC	CASSPPIRTNYGYTF
.	.	TRBJ1-5	TRBV10-3	TGTGCCATCCAATCTCCCGGGGGTAGCAATCAGCCCCAGCATTTT	CAIQSPGGSNQPQHF